This T cell receptor (beta chain) was sequenced during a study of blood T cell repertoires in COVID-19. The overall study: Sources were T cells, B-cell-depleted T cells, or PBMCs; the material itself was cDNA or gDNA.

Germline CDR1 reads SNHLY; CDR2 reads FYNNEI. Trimming took 6 bases from V and 5 from J; bases not matched to a gene: 8. This CDR3 contains 14 residues. Libraries were prepared by immunoSEQ multiplex PCR; TCRdb keeps only in-frame clonotypes and omits some of them. Of roughly 340,000 clones in the sample, about 87% were seen once. A single count supports this clone. The specimen was PBMCs or T cells enriched from blood (not recorded which). The clonotype was recovered from a man aged 40-49 years in a cohort exposed to, infected with or recovered from COVID-19 (not recorded which). This chain links TRBV2 with TRBJ2-3; 7 nucleotides align to TRBD1. CDR3 nucleotide sequence: TGTGCCAGCAGAACAGGGGAAACTGGAGATACGCAGTATTTT. Its protein is CASRTGETGDTQYF.